A single sample is the source of the 6 T cell receptor beta chains below, sequenced in a study of blood T cells in healthy people across ages. With a J-beta primer mix and a sample-barcoded 5' primer, a second PCR ran 7 to 11 cycles. TCRdb re-analysed the 5' RACE reads in MiXCR, keeping a single row per CDR3 protein. The sample has over 1,200,000 distinct CDR3 sequences; around 59% are singletons. The sequencing input was blood. These receptors originate from a man between 18 and 35 years old in good health.

The chain's CDR3 is CAISGGRGVLNEQFF. The CDR3 DNA reads as TGTGCCATCAGTGGAGGGAGGGGGGTGTTGAATGAGCAGTTCTTC. This chain uses TRBV10-3 with TRBJ2-1; a possible D gene is TRBD2 (7 bases). Germline V gene sequence: CDR1 ENHRY, CDR2 SYGVKD. This CDR3 contains 15 residues. V dropped 4 bases and J dropped 7 bases, with 17 bases sitting between them.

The chain uses TRBV27 and TRBJ2-5, with 7 bases aligning to TRBD1. Trimming at V came to 5 bases and at J to 11 bases, leaving 11 bases not matched to a gene. The CDR3 contains 13 residues. Germline V lookup: CDR1 MNHEY, CDR2 SMNVEV (reference sequence). The CDR3 loop is CASSAYRGGKQYF. The CDR3 nucleotides read TGTGCCAGCAGTGCCTACAGGGGTGGCAAGCAGTACTTC.

The V call is TRBV6-2 or TRBV6-3, the J call TRBJ2-1; 10 nucleotides line up with TRBD1. Unmatched junction bases numbered 11, after V lost 6 bases and J lost 0 bases. Germline CDR1 reads MNHEY; CDR2 reads SVGEGT. The CDR3 sequence is 18 residues long. The CDR3 coding sequence is TGTGCCAGCAGAGACCGGGACAGGGGCCCAAACTCCTACAATGAGCAGTTCTTC. It encodes CASRDRDRGPNSYNEQFF.

This clonotype was seen a handful of times. The chain has TRBV20-1 and TRBJ2-4; D could derive from TRBD1 or TRBD2 (5 bases each). The germline gives CDR1 DFQATT, CDR2 SNEGSKA (reference sequence). This CDR3 contains 13 residues. Trimming removed 3 bases from V and 5 bases from J, with 11 bases in between. CDR3 nucleotides: TGCAGTGCTAGGAGGGGTTTGGAAAACATTCAGTACTTC. The encoded protein is CSARRGLENIQYF.

The chain employs TRBV24-1 and TRBJ1-5; D uncertain. The germline CDR1 and CDR2 sequences are KGHDR and SFDVKD. There are 13 residues in the CDR3. V was cut by 6 bases and J by 6 bases, with 11 bases left in between. This CDR3 reads CATSQSSGQPQHF. The CDR3 DNA reads as TGTGCCACCAGTCAGTCGTCGGGTCAGCCCCAGCATTTT.

The chain joins TRBV10-3 to TRBJ1-2; TRBD1 is a possible D gene (5 bases). Germline V gene sequence: CDR1 ENHRY, CDR2 SYGVKD. The V end lost 0 bases, the J end lost 8 bases, and 13 bases lay between the germline ends. The CDR3 extends over 14 amino acids. For the CDR3, the DNA is TGTGCCATCAGTGAGTCGACAGTAGGCCACGGCTACACCTTC. Translation: CAISESTVGHGYTF.